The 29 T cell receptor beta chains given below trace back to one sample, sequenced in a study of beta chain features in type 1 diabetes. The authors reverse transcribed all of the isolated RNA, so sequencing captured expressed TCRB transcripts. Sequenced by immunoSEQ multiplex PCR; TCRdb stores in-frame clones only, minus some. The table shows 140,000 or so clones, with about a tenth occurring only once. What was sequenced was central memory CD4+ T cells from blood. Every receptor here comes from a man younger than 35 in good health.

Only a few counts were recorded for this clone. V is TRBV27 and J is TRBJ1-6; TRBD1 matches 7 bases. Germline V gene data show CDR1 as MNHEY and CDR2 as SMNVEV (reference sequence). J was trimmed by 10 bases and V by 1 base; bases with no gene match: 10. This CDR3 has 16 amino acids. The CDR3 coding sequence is TGTGCCAGCAGTTTATTCCCCGGACAGGCAGGGTCACCCCTCCACTTT. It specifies CASSLFPGQAGSPLHF.

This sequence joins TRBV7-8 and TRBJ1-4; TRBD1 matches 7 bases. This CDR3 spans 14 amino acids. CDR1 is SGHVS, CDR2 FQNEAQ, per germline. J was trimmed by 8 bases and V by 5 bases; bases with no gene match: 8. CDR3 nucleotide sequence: TGTGCCAGCAGCCCACTAGCCAGGGGGGAAAAACTGTTTTTT. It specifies CASSPLARGEKLFF.

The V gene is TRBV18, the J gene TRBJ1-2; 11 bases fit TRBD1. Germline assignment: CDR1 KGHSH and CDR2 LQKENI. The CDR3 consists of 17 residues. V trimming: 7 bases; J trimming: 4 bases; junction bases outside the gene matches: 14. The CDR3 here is CASFNGQGARGSYGYTF. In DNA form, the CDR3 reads TGTGCCAGCTTCAACGGACAGGGGGCTAGAGGAAGCTATGGCTACACCTTC.

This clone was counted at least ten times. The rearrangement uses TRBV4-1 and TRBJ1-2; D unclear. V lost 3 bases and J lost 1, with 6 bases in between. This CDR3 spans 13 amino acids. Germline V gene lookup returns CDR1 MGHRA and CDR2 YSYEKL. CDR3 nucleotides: TGCGCCAGCAGCCAGACATATAACTATGGCTACACCTTC. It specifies CASSQTYNYGYTF.

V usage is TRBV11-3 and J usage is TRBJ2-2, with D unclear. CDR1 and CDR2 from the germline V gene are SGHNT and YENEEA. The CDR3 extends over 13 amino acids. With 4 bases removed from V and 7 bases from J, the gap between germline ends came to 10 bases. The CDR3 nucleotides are TGTGCCAGCAGCTCAGAATTCCTCGGGGAGCTGTTTTTT. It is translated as CASSSEFLGELFF. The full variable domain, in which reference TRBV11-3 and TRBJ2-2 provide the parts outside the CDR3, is EAGVVQSPRYKIIEKKQPVAFWCNPISGHNTLYWYLQNLGQGPELLIRYENEEAVDDSQLPKDRFSAERLKGVDSTLKIQPAELGDSAVYLCASSSEFLGELFFGEGSRLTVL.

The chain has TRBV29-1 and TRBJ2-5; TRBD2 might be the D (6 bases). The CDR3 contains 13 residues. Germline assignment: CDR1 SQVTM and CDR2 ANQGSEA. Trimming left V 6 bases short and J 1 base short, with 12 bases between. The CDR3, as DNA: TGCAGCGTCGCGGGGCGTAGCCAAGAGACCCAGTACTTC. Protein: CSVAGRSQETQYF.

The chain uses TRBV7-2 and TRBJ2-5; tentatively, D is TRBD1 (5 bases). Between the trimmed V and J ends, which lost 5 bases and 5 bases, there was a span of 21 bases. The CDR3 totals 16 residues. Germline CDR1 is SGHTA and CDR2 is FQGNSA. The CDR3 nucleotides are TGTGCCAGCAGCCCCGGTAGGGGAATATATTGGGAGACCCAGTACTTC. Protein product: CASSPGRGIYWETQYF.

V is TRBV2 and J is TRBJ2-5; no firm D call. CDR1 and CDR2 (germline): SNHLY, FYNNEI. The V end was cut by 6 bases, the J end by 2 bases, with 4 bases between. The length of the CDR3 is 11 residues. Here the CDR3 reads CASSGQETQYF. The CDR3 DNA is TGTGCCAGCAGCGGGCAAGAGACCCAGTACTTC.

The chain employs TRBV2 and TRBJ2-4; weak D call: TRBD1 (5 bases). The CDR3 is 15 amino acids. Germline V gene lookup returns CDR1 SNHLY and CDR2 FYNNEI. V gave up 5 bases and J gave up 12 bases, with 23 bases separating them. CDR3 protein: CASSYKQKGATDQYF. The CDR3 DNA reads TGTGCCAGCAGTTACAAGCAAAAAGGGGCCACCGATCAGTACTTC.

CDR3 DNA: TGTGCCAGCAGCCCTAAGGACAGGGGGCGTCTGTTTTTT. Protein: CASSPKDRGRLFF. V is TRBV7-2 and J is TRBJ1-4, with 11 bases aligning to TRBD1. Trimming took 5 bases from V and 14 from J; bases not matched to a gene: 7. The CDR3 contains 13 residues. The V gene's germline CDR1 is SGHTA and CDR2 FQGNSA.

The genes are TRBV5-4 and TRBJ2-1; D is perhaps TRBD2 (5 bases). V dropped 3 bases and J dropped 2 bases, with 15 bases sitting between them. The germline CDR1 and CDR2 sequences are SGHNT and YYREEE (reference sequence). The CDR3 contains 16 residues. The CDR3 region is CASSSIERQAYNEQFF. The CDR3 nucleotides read TGTGCCAGCAGCTCCATCGAGCGGCAGGCCTACAATGAGCAGTTCTTC. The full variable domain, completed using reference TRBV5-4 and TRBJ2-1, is ETGVTQSPTHLIKTRGQQVTLRCSSQSGHNTVSWYQQALGQGPQFIFQYYREEENGRGNFPPRFSGLQFPNYSSELNVNALELDDSALYLCASSSIERQAYNEQFFGPGTRLTVL.

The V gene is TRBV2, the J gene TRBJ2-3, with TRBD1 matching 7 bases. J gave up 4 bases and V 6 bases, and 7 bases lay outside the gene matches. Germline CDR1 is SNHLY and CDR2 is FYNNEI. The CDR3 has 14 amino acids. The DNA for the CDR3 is TGTGCCAGCAGCGCCGTTACAGGGGCAGATACGCAGTATTTT. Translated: CASSAVTGADTQYF. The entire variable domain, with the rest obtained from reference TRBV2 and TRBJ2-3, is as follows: EPEVTQTPSHQVTQMGQEVILRCVPISNHLYFYWYRQILGQKVEFLVSFYNNEISEKSEIFDDQFSVERPDGSNFTLKIRSTKLEDSAMYFCASSAVTGADTQYFGPGTRLTVL.

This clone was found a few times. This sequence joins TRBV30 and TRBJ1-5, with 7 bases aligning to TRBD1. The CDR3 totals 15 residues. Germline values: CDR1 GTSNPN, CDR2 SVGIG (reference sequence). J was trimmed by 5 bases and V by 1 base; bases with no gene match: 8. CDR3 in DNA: TGTGCCTGGAGTGGTACAGGGGCCTTCTATCAGCCCCAGCATTTT. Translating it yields CAWSGTGAFYQPQHF.

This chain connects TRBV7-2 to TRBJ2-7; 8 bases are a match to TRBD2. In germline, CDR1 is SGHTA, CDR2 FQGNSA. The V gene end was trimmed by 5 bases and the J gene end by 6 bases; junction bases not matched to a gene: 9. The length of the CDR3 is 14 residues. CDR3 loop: CASSRNSGEGEQYF. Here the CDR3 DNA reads TGTGCCAGCAGCCGTAATAGCGGGGAAGGCGAGCAGTACTTC.

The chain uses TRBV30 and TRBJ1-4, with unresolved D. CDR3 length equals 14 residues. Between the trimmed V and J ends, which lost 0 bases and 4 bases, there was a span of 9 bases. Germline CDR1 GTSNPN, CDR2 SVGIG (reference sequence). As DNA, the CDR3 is TGTGCCTGGAGTGTAGGCGGGGTTAATGAAAAACTGTTTTTT. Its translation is CAWSVGGVNEKLFF.

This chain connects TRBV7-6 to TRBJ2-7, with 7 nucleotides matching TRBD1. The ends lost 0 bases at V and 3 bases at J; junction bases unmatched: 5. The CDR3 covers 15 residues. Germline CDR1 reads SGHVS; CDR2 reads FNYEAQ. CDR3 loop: CASSLARGPYYEQYF. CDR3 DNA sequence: TGTGCCAGCAGCTTAGCGAGGGGGCCGTACTACGAGCAGTACTTC.

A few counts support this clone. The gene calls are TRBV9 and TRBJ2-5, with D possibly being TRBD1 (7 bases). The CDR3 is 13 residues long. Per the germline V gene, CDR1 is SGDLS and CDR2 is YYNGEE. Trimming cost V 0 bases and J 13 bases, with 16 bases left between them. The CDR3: CASSVAPEGAPYF. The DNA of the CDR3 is TGTGCCAGCAGCGTAGCTCCGGAGGGGGCCCCGTACTTC. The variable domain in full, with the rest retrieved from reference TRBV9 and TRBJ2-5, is DSGVTQTPKHLITATGQRVTLRCSPRSGDLSVYWYQQSLDQGLQFLIQYYNGEERAKGNILERFSAQQFPDLHSELNLSSLELGDSALYFCASSVAPEGAPYFGPGTRLLVL.

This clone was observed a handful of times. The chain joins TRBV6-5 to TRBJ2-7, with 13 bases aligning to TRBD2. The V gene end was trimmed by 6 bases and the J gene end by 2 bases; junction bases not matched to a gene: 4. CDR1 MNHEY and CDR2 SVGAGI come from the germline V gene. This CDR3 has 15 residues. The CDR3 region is CASSRTSGGTYEQYF. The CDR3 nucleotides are TGTGCCAGCAGCCGGACTAGCGGGGGAACCTACGAGCAGTACTTC.

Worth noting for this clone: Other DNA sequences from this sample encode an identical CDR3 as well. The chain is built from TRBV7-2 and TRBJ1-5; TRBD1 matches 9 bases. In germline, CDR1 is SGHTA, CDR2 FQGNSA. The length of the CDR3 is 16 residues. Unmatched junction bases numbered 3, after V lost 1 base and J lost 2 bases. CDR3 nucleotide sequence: TGTGCCAGCAGCTTAGGTAGGACAGGGGGCAATCAGCCCCAGCATTTT. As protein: CASSLGRTGGNQPQHF.

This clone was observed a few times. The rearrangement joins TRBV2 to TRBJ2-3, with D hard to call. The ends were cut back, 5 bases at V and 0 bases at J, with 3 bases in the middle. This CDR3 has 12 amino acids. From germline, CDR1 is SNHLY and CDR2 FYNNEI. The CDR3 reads CASSQSTDTQYF. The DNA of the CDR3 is TGTGCCAGCAGTCAGAGCACAGATACGCAGTATTTT.

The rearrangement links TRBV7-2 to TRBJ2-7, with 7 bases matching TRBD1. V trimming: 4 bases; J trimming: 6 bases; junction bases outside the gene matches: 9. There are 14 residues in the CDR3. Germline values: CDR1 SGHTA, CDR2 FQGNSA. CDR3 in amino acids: CASSSHRQGGEQYF. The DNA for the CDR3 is TGTGCCAGCAGCTCACACAGACAGGGCGGCGAGCAGTACTTC.

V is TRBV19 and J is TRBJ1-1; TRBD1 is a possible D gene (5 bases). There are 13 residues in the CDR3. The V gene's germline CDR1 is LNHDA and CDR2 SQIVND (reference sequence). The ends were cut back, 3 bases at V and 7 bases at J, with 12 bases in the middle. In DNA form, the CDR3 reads TGTGCCAGTAGTATCGGCAGGGTGAATGAAGCTTTCTTT. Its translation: CASSIGRVNEAFF.

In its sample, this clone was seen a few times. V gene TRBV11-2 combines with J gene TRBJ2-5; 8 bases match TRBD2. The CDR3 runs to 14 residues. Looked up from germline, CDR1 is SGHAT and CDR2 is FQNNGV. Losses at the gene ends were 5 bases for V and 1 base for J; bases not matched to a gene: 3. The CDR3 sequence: CASSRTSSQETQYF. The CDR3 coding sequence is TGTGCCAGCAGCCGGACTAGCTCCCAAGAGACCCAGTACTTC.

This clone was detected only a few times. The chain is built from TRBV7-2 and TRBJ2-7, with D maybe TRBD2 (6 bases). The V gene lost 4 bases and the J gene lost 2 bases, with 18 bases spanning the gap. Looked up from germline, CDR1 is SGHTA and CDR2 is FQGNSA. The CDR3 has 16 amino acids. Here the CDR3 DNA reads TGTGCCAGCAGCTCACCTACGGGACTCCCGACCTACGAGCAGTACTTC. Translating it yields CASSSPTGLPTYEQYF.

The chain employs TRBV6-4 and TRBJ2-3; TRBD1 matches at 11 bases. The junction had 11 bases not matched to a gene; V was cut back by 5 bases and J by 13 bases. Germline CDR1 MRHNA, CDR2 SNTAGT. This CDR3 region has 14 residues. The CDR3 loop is CASSSGTGGSAKYF. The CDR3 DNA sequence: TGTGCCAGCAGTTCCGGGACAGGGGGTAGTGCAAAGTATTTT.

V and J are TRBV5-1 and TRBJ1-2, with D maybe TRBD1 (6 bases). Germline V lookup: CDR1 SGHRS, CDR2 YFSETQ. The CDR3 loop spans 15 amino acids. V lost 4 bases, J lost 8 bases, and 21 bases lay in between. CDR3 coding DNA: TGCGCCAGCAGCACCAAACAGGGACCTTATGAGGGCTACACCTTC. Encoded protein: CASSTKQGPYEGYTF.

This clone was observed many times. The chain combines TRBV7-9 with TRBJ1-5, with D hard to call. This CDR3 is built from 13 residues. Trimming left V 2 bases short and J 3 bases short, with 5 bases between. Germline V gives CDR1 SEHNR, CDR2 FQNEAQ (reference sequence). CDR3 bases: TGTGCCAGCAGCTTATCCTCCAATCAGCCCCAGCATTTT. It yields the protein CASSLSSNQPQHF. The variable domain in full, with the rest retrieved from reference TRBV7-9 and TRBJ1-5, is DTGVSQNPRHKITKRGQNVTFRCDPISEHNRLYWYRQTLGQGPEFLTYFQNEAQLEKSRLLSDRFSAERPKGSFSTLEIQRTEQGDSAMYLCASSLSSNQPQHFGDGTRLSIL.

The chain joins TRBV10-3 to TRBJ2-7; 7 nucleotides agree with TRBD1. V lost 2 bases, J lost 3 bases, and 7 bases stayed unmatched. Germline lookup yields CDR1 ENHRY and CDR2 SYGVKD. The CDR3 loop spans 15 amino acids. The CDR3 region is CAISEPGQLNYEQYF. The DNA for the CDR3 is TGTGCCATCAGTGAGCCGGGACAGCTCAACTACGAGCAGTACTTC.

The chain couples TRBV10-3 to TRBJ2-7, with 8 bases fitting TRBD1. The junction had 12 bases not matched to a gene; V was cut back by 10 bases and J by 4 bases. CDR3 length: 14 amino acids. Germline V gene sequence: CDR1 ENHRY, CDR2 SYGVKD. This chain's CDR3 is CATTGDRVDYEQYF. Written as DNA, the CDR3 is TGTGCCACGACAGGGGATCGGGTTGATTACGAGCAGTACTTC.